This T cell receptor beta chain was sequenced during a study of blood T cell repertoires in COVID-19 (dated by TCRdb to about 2020). With regard to the full study: The collaborator samples originated in the United States, Italy and Spain and spanned the acute and convalescent phases of COVID-19. The prospective study material was composed of cDNA or gDNA derived from T cells, B-cell-depleted T cells, or PBMCs. Subjects who had been exposed to COVID-19, were actively infected with it, or had recovered from it provided the deeply sampled blood TCRbeta repertoires that made up the dataset. The repertoires were made available in a free public database intended to serve as a resource for research on the immune response to SARS-CoV-2. Samples came from the ongoing ImmuneRACE study (first 160 participants) plus 1,254 subjects from 6 global collaborators. Nearly every sample came with metadata listing a de-identified subject ID, COVID-19 status, age in years and sex. HLA class I and class II types, where available, came from metadata supplied by the sample provider rather than from assay-based typing. Summary of the overall study and its limitations: The quantity of clinical and demographic metadata differed by source and by participant and was supplied without curation.

The immunoSEQ Assay, a bias-controlled multiplex PCR, was used to amplify TCRbeta CDR3 regions from genomic DNA. The study's processing was this. Nucleated cell counts per sample were estimated from amplification of reference gene primers within the assay. To quantify the absolute abundance of each unique TCRbeta CDR3 rearrangement, sequence reads were collapsed and filtered. For each sample, productive Simpson clonality was calculated by taking the square root of Simpson's diversity index across productive rearrangements. What TCRdb holds here is the immuneACCESS table cut down to in-frame rearrangements. Part of the clones is not present; checked against another copy, under half of the missing clones reflect an unresolved V gene, and the others are unexplained. V, J and clone size are taken as reported in that table, and D and trimming were inferred from the DNA itself. This sample comprises approximately 150,000 clones, 88% of them detected only once. The top ten clones comprise approximately 2% of the sample.

Measured from the cysteine to the phenylalanine, the CDR3 is 13 residues long. Only the CDR3 DNA is retained, 39 bases long and in frame from the first base. V is pared back by 4 bases and J by 4 bases, with 13 bases lying between the germline termini. According to the germline V gene, CDR1 reads SQVTM and CDR2 reads ANQGSEA. Each collaborating institution followed its own protocols to collect whole blood in K2EDTA tubes. For TCRbeta analysis, collaborator samples were shipped as frozen whole blood, as isolated PBMCs, or as DNA extracted from either sample type. For this clone: It has no known antigen specificity. No clone much larger than this one lies a single base away; base qualities are absent.

This TCR was recovered from a man aged 70-80 years with acute or convalescent COVID-19. The sequencing input was peripheral blood. The rearrangement joined TRBV29-1 to TRBJ2-5, and the D gene may be TRBD2, 7 bases matching. CDR3 protein: CSVVGGVGETQYF. The DNA reads as follows: TGCAGCGTTGTAGGGGGGGTCGGAGAGACCCAGTACTTC.